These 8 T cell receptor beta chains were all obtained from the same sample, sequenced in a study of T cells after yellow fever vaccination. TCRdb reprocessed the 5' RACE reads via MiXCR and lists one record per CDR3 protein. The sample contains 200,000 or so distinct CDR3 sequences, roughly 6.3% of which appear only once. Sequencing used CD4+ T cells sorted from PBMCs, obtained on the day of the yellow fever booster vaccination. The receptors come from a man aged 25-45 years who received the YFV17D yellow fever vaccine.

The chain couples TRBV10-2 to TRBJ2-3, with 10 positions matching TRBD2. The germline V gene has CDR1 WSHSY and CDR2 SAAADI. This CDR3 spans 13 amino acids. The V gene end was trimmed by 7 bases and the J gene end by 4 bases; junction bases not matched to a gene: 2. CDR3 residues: CASNSGRSDTQYF. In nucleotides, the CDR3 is TGCGCCAGCAATAGCGGGAGGTCAGATACGCAGTATTTT.

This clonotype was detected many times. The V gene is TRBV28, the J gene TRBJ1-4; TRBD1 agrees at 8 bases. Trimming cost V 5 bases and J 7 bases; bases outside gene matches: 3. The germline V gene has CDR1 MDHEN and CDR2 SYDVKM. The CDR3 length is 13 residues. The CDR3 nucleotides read TGTGCCAGCAGTCCGGACAGGGTTGAAAAACTGTTTTTT. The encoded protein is CASSPDRVEKLFF. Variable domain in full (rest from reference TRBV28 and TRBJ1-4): DVKVTQSSRYLVKRTGEKVFLECVQDMDHENMFWYRQDPGLGLRLIYFSYDVKMKEKGDIPEGYSVSREKKERFSLILESASTNQTSMYLCASSPDRVEKLFFGSGTQLSVL.

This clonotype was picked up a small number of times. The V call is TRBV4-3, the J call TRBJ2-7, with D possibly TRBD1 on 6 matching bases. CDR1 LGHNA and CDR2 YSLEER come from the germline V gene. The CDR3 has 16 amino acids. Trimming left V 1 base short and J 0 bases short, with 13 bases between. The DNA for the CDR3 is TGCGCCAGCAGCCAAGGCTGGGACAAGGTCTCCTACGAGCAGTACTTC. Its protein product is CASSQGWDKVSYEQYF.

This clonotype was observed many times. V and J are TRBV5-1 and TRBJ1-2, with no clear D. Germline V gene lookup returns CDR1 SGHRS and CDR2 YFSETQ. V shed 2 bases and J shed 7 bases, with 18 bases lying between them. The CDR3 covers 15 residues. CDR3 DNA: TGCGCCAGCAGCTTAAATGACCGGTCCACGGGTGGCTACACCTTC. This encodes CASSLNDRSTGGYTF. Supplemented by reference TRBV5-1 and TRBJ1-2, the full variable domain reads KAGVTQTPRYLIKTRGQQVTLSCSPISGHRSVSWYQQTPGQGLQFLFEYFSETQRNKGNFPGRFSGRQFSNSRSEMNVSTLELGDSALYLCASSLNDRSTGGYTFGSGTRLTVV.

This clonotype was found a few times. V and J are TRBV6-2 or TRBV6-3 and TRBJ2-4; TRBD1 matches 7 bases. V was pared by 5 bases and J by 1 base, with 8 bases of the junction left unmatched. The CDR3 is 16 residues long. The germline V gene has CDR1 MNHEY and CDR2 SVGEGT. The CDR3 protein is CASSSHTGEAKNIQYF. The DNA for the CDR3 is TGTGCCAGCAGTAGCCATACAGGGGAGGCCAAAAACATTCAGTACTTC.

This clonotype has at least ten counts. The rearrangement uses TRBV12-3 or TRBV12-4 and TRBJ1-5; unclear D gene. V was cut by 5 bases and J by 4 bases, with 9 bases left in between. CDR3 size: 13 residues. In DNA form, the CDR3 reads TGTGCCAGCAGTATTGGAGCAAATCAGCCCCAGCATTTT. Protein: CASSIGANQPQHF.

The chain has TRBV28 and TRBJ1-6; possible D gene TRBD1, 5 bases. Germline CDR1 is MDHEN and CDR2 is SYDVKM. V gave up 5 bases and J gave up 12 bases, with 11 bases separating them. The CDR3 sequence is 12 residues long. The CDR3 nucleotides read TGTGCCAGCAGTCTTCCCGGACAACCCCTCCACTTT. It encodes CASSLPGQPLHF.

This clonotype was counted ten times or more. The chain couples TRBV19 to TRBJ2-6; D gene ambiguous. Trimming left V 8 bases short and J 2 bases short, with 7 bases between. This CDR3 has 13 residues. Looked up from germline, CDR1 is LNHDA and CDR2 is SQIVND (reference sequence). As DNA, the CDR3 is TGTGCCAGTTCCCCAACTGGGGCCAACGTCCTGACTTTC. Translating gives CASSPTGANVLTF.